What follows describes a single TCR beta chain. The sample comes from a study of control samples from healthy donors and cancer patients. Profiling relied on immunoSEQ multiplex PCR, and the TCRdb table lists in-frame clones only, not all of them. Found here are 95,000 to 150,000 clones, about 88% of them singletons; the top ten hold around 1.8%. The CDR3 spans 13 residues. Deletions cut 0 bases from V and 3 bases from J, with 7 bases between. The germline CDR1 and CDR2 sequences are SGHRS and YFSETQ. This rearrangement joins TRBV5-1 to TRBJ2-7; weak D call: TRBD1 (5 bases). The sequenced material came from blood. The receptor was isolated from a man aged 18 to 30 in good health. The CDR3 sequence is CASSLGGGYEQYF. The CDR3 DNA reads TGCGCCAGCAGCTTGGGGGGCGGCTACGAGCAGTACTTC.